This T cell receptor beta chain was identified during a study of blood T cell repertoires in COVID-19. The wider study: Spain, Italy and the United States supplied samples that represented acute and convalescent COVID-19. Sources were T cells, B-cell-depleted T cells, or PBMCs; the material itself was cDNA or gDNA.

CDR3 length: 14 amino acids. The germline gives CDR1 SGHDN, CDR2 FVKESK. Trimming pared 0 bases from V and 4 bases from J, leaving 9 bases between. In the authors' methods: Quantification of nucleated cells was approximated via reference gene primer amplification. TCRdb's table, derived via immunoSEQ multiplex PCR, lists solely in-frame clones and lacks some. V, J and clone size are taken as reported in that table, and D and trimming were inferred from the DNA itself. The table records under 95,000 clones, more than 75% of them present only once. Sequenced material: peripheral blood. V is TRBV14 and J is TRBJ1-2; D might be TRBD1 (6 bases). The TCR sequence derives from a woman aged 80 or older with acute or convalescent COVID-19. This chain's CDR3 is CASSQDRTAYGYTF. As DNA, the CDR3 is TGTGCCAGCAGCCAAGATAGGACAGCCTATGGCTACACCTTC. Combining the CDR3 with reference TRBV14 and TRBJ1-2 gives the whole variable domain EAGVTQFPSHSVIEKGQTVTLRCDPISGHDNLYWYRRVMGKEIKFLLHFVKESKQDESGMPNNRFLAERTGGTYSTLKVQPAELEDSGVYFCASSQDRTAYGYTFGSGTRLTVV.